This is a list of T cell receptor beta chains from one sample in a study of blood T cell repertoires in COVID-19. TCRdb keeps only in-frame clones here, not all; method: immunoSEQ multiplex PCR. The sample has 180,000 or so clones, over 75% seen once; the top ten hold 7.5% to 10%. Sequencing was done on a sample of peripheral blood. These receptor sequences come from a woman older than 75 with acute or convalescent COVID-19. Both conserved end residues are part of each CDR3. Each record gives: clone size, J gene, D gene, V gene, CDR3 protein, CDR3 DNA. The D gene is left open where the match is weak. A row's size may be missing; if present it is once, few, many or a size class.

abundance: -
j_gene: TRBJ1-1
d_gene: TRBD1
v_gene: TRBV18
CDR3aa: CASSNRGRGNTEAFF
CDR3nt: TGTGCCAGCTCAAACAGGGGGCGGGGGAACACTGAAGCTTTCTTT

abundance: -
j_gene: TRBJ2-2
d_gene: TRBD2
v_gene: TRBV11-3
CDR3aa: CASSLVAGGTGELFF
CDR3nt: TGTGCCAGCAGCTTAGTAGCGGGGGGCACCGGGGAGCTGTTTTTT

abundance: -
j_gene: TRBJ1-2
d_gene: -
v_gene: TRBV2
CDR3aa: CASSELAQGYGYTF
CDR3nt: TGTGCCAGCAGTGAATTGGCACAGGGATATGGCTACACCTTC

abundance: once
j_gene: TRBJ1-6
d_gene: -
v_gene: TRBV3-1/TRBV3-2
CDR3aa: CASSQRGGVSPLHF
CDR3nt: TGTGCCAGCAGCCAACGAGGGGGTGTTTCACCCCTCCACTTT

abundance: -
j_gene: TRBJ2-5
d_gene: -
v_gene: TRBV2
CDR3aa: CASSDNRDTKSYF
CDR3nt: TGTGCCAGCAGTGACAACCGAGATACCAAAAGCTACTTC

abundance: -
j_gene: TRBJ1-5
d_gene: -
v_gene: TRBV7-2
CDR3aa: CASSPAGWNQPQHF
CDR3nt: TGTGCCAGCAGCCCCGCGGGGTGGAATCAGCCCCAGCATTTT

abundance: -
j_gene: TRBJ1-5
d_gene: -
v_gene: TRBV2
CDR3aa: CASRLDISNQPQHF
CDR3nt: TGTGCCAGCAGACTCGACATTAGCAATCAGCCCCAGCATTTT

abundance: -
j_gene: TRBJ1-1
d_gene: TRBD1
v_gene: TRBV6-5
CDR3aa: CASRQDRGYTEAFF
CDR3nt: TGTGCCAGCAGGCAGGACAGGGGATACACTGAAGCTTTCTTT

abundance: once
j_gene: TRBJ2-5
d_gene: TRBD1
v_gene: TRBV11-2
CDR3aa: CASSPRTGSGETQYF
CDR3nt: TGTGCCAGCAGCCCAAGGACAGGCAGCGGAGAGACCCAGTACTTC

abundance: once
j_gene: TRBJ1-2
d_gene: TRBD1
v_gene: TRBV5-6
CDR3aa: CASSSPDRDGYGYTF
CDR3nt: TGTGCCAGCAGCTCACCGGACAGGGACGGCTATGGCTACACCTTC

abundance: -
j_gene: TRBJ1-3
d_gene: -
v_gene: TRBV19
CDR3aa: CASRGAGNTIYF
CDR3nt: TGTGCCAGCAGGGGAGCTGGAAACACCATATATTTT

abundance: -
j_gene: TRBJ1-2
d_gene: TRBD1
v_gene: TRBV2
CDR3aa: CASGDRVYGYTF
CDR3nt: TGTGCCAGCGGGGACAGGGTCTATGGCTACACCTTC

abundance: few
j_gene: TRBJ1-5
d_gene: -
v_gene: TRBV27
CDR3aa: CASSPGVPNQPQHF
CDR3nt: TGTGCCAGCAGTCCAGGGGTCCCCAATCAGCCCCAGCATTTT

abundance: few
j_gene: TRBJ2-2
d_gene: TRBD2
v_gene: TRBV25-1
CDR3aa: CASRTGGTGELFF
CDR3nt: TGTGCCAGCAGGACGGGGGGTACCGGGGAGCTGTTTTTT

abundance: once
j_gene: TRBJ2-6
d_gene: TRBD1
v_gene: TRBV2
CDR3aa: CATETVQGSSGANVLTF
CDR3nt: TGTGCCACCGAGACTGTACAGGGGAGCTCTGGGGCCAACGTCCTGACTTTC

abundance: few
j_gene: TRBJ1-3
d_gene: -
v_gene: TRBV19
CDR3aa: CASTAEGRYGNTIYF
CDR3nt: TGTGCCAGTACCGCCGAGGGGAGGTACGGAAACACCATATATTTT

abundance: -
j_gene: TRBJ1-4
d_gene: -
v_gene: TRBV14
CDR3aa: CASSQGTAPNEKLFF
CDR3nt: TGTGCCAGCAGCCAAGGGACTGCCCCTAATGAAAAACTGTTTTTT

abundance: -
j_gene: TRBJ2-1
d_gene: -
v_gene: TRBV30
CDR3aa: CAYVQGPPGSQFF
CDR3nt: TGTGCCTATGTCCAGGGGCCCCCGGGTAGTCAGTTCTTC

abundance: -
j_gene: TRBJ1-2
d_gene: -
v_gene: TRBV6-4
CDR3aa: CASSDIGGAGGYTF
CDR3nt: TGTGCCAGCAGTGACATTGGGGGCGCGGGTGGCTACACCTTC

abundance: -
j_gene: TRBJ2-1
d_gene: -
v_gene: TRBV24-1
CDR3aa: CATSDPAVNYNEQFF
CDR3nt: TGTGCCACCAGTGATCCAGCGGTTAACTACAATGAGCAGTTCTTC

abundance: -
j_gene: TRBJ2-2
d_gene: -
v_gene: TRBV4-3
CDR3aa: CASSQPLATNTGELFF
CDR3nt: TGCGCCAGCAGCCAACCTCTAGCGACAAACACCGGGGAGCTGTTTTTT

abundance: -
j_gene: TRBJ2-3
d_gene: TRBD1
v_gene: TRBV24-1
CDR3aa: CATGTADTQYF
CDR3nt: TGTGCCACCGGGACAGCAGATACGCAGTATTTT

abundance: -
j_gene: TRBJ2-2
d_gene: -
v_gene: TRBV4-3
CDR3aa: CASSQMRGNTGELFF
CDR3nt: TGCGCCAGCAGCCAAATGCGGGGGAACACCGGGGAGCTGTTTTTT

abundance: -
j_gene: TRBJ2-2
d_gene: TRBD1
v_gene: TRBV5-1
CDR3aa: CASSLGPGGNTGELFF
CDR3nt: TGCGCCAGCAGCCTCGGGCCAGGGGGGAACACCGGGGAGCTGTTTTTT

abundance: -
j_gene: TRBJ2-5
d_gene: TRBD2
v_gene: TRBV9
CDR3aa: CASSLLAGGQGTQYF
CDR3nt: TGTGCCAGCTCCTTGCTAGCGGGGGGCCAGGGGACCCAGTACTTC

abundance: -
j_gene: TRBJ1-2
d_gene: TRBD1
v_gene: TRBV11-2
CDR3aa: CASSLRQGIDGYTF
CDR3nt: TGTGCCAGCAGCTTAAGACAGGGGATAGATGGCTACACCTTC

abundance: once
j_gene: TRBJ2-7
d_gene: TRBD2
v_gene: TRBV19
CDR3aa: CASSISSGRAGEQYF
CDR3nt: TGTGCCAGTAGTATATCCAGCGGGAGGGCCGGCGAGCAGTACTTC

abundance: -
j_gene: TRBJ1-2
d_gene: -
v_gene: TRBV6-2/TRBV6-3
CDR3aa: CASSLMGTGSYGYTF
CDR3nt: TGTGCCAGCAGCCTGATGGGTACAGGGTCCTATGGCTACACCTTC

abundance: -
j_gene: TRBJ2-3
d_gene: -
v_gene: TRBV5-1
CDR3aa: CAIKTDPSSTDTQYF
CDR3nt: TGCGCCATAAAGACAGACCCTTCTAGCACAGATACGCAGTATTTT

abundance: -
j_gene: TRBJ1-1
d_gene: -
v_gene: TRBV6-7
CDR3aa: CANRGNSPMNTEAFF
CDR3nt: TGTGCCAACCGGGGGAATTCCCCTATGAACACTGAAGCTTTCTTT

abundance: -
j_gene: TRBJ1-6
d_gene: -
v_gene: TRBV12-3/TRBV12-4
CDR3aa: CASSFYGTPLHF
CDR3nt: TGTGCCAGCAGTTTTTACGGGACACCCCTCCACTTT

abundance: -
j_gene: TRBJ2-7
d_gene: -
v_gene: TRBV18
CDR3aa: CASSVGQPGSYEQYF
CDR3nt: TGTGCCAGCTCAGTAGGACAGCCCGGCTCCTACGAGCAGTACTTC

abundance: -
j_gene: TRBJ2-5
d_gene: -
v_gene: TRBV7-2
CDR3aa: CASSLGSVQETQYF
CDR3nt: TGTGCCAGCAGCTTAGGTAGCGTCCAAGAGACCCAGTACTTC

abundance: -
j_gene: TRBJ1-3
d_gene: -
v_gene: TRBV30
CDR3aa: CAWSVQGPGNTIYF
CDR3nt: TGTGCCTGGAGTGTACAGGGACCCGGAAACACCATATATTTT

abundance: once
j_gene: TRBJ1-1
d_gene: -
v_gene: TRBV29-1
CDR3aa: CSVDSGIAFF
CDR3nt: TGCAGCGTTGATTCGGGGATTGCTTTCTTT

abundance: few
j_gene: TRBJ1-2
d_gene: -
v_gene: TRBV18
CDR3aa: CASSPGLLSAGYTF
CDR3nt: TGTGCCAGCTCACCAGGACTCCTGAGCGCTGGCTACACCTTC

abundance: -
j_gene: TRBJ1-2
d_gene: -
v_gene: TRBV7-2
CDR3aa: CASSSDRRGYTF
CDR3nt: TGTGCCAGCAGCTCCGACCGGAGGGGCTACACCTTC

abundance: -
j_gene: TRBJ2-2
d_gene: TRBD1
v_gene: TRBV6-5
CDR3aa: CASVSAGGWNGELFF
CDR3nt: TGTGCCAGCGTCTCGGCAGGGGGCTGGAACGGGGAGCTGTTTTTT

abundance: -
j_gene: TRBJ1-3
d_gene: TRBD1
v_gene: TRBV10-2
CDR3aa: CASIYDRGPGNTIYF
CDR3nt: TGCGCCAGCATTTACGACAGGGGGCCTGGAAACACCATATATTTT

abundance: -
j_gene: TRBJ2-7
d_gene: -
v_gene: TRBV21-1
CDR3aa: CASSWSNSAPPCEQYF
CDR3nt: TGTGCCAGCAGCTGGTCCAATAGCGCCCCGCCCTGCGAGCAGTACTTC

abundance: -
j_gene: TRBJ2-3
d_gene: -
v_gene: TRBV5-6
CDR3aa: CASSLEAAPRNTQYF
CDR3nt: TGTGCCAGCAGCTTGGAAGCAGCCCCGAGGAATACGCAGTATTTT

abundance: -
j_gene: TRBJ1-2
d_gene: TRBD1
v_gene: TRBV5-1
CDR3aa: CASSPGQGVNYGYTF
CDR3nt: TGCGCCAGCAGCCCTGGACAGGGGGTTAACTATGGCTACACCTTC

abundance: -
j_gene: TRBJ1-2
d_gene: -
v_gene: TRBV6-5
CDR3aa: CASALGGKKDGYTF
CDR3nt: TGTGCCAGCGCTCTGGGGGGAAAGAAAGATGGCTACACCTTC

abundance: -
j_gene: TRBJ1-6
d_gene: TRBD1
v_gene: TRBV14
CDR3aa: CASSGTGGSPLHF
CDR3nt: TGTGCCAGCAGCGGGACAGGGGGTTCACCCCTCCACTTT

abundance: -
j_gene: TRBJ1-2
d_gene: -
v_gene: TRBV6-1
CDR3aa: CASSEDQGAYSGGYTF
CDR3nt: TGTGCCAGCAGTGAAGACCAGGGTGCGTACAGTGGTGGCTACACCTTC

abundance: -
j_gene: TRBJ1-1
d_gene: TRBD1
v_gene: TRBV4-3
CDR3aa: CASSQDSAGGRWTEAFF
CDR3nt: TGCGCCAGCAGCCAAGATTCGGCAGGGGGCCGGTGGACTGAAGCTTTCTTT

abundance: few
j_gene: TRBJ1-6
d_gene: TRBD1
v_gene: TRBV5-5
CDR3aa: CASSLDRGPRGPLHF
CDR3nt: TGTGCCAGCAGCTTGGACAGGGGGCCAAGGGGACCCCTCCACTTT

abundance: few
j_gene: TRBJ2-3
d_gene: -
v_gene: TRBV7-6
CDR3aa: CASSPRLASTDTQYF
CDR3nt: TGTGCCAGCAGCCCCCGGCTAGCGAGCACAGATACGCAGTATTTT

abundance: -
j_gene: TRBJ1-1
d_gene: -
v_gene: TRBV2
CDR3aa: CASSEISEAFF
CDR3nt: TGTGCCAGCAGTGAAATCAGTGAAGCTTTCTTT

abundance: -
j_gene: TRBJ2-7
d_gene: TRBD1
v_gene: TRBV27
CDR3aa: CASSFPGGNEQYF
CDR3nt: TGTGCCAGCAGTTTTCCAGGGGGAAACGAGCAGTACTTC

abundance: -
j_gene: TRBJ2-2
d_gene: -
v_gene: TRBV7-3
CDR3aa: CASSLTSGGVNTGELFF
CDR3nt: TGTGCCAGCAGCTTAACTAGCGGAGGGGTGAACACCGGGGAGCTGTTTTTT

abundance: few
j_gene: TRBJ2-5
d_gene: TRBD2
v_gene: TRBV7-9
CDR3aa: CASSLSLAGALAYQETQYF
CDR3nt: TGTGCCAGCAGCTTAAGCCTAGCGGGGGCCCTAGCGTACCAAGAGACCCAGTACTTC

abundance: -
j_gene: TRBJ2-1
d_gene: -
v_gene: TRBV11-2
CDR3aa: CASSDRDKGMFF
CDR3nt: TGTGCCAGCAGCGACCGGGACAAGGGTATGTTCTTC

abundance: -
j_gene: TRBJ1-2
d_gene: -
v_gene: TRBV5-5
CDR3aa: CASSLSPGEGYTF
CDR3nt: TGTGCCAGCAGCTTATCCCCAGGGGAGGGCTACACCTTC

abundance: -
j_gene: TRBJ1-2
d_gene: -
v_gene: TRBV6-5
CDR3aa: CASSYMDRNGYTF
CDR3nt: TGTGCCAGCAGTTACATGGACAGAAATGGCTACACCTTC

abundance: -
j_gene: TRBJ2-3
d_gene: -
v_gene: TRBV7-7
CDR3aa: CASSNREGTQYF
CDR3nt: TGTGCCAGCAGCAACAGGGAGGGTACGCAGTATTTT